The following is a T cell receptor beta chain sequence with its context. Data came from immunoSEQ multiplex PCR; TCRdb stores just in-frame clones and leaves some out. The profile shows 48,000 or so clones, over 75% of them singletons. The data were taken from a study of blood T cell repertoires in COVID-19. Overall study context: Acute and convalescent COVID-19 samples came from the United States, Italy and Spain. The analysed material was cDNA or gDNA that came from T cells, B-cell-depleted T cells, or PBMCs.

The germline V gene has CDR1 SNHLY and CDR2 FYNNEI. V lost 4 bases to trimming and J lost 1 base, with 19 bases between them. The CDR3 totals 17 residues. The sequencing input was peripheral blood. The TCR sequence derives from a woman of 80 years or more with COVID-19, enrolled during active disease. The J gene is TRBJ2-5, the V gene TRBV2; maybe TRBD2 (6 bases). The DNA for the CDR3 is TGTGCCAGCAGTGGGTGGGGTCGCGGGGCGTTCCAAGAGACCCAGTACTTC. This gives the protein CASSGWGRGAFQETQYF.